The next 11 T cell receptor beta chains were all read from a single sample in a study of shared clonotypes between healthy human individuals (TCRdb year 2020). To prepare the library, the immunoSEQ multiplex PCR assay was applied. TCRdb holds this immuneACCESS table with in-frame rearrangements only. Some clones are missing; in checked studies, unresolved V genes explain under half, and the rest has no known cause. The sample data list 2 million to 3 million clones, and around 90% of these were observed just once. More than 0.12% of the sample goes to the ten largest clones. Sequencing was performed on naive CD4+ T cells sorted from blood. In the paper's terms, the cell subset or site label means: CD45RA+ positively selected. Receptor source: a young man in good health.

The chain is built from TRBV9 and TRBJ2-5; D is undetermined. The CDR3 has 15 residues. Germline V gene sequence: CDR1 SGDLS, CDR2 YYNGEE. The V end lost 3 bases, the J end lost 2 bases, and 14 bases lay between the germline ends. CDR3 protein: CASSAQGGSQETQYF. In DNA, the CDR3 is TGTGCCAGCAGCGCCCAAGGTGGCAGTCAAGAGACCCAGTACTTC.

V and J are TRBV15 and TRBJ1-1, with 11 bases that match TRBD1. The CDR3 covers 15 residues. Germline loops: CDR1 LNHNV, CDR2 YYDKDF (reference sequence). V lost 7 bases and J lost 5; bases outside the gene matches: 9. CDR3 loop: CATNKDRGLWTEAFF. CDR3 DNA sequence: TGTGCCACCAACAAGGACAGGGGGCTTTGGACTGAAGCTTTCTTT.

J is TRBJ1-4 and V is TRBV27; D is unclear. This CDR3 is built from 12 residues. The germline V and J ends were trimmed by 6 bases and 8 bases, with 10 bases remaining between them. Germline V gene lookup returns CDR1 MNHEY and CDR2 SMNVEV (reference sequence). The CDR3 loop reads CASRRKHEKLFF. Here the CDR3 DNA reads TGTGCCAGCAGGAGGAAACACGAAAAACTGTTTTTT. The whole variable domain, remainder taken from reference TRBV27 and TRBJ1-4, is EAQVTQNPRYLITVTGKKLTVTCSQNMNHEYMSWYRQDPGLGLRQIYYSMNVEVTDKGDVPEGYKVSRKEKRNFPLILESPSPNQTSLYFCASRRKHEKLFFGSGTQLSVL.

The chain has TRBV4-1 and TRBJ2-5; the match to TRBD2 covers 7 bases. Trimming at V came to 3 bases and at J to 4 bases, leaving 11 bases not matched to a gene. This CDR3 has 16 residues. CDR1 and CDR2 from the germline V gene are MGHRA and YSYEKL. The DNA of the CDR3 is TGCGCCAGCAGCCATTCCGGCGGGGGTTGGGGAGAGACCCAGTACTTC. Its protein product is CASSHSGGGWGETQYF.

The sample holds one count of this clone. The chain employs TRBV6-5 and TRBJ1-1; possibly TRBD1 for D (5 bases). Germline-derived CDR1 and CDR2 are MNHEY and SVGAGI. The CDR3 runs 13 residues. Trimming left V 6 bases short and J 1 base short, with 9 bases between. In nucleotides, the CDR3 is TGTGCCAGCAGAATGCAGGGGAACACTGAAGCTTTCTTT. This codes for CASRMQGNTEAFF.

The CDR3 region is CAISDRETHEQYF. CDR3 DNA: TGTGCCATCAGTGACCGAGAAACCCACGAGCAGTACTTC. The V gene is TRBV10-3, the J gene TRBJ2-7; D remains unclear. Per germline, CDR1 ENHRY and CDR2 SYGVKD. This CDR3 region has 13 residues. V lost 3 bases and J lost 5, with 11 bases in between.

Only one count was recorded for this clone. V and J are TRBV5-4 and TRBJ2-1; 11 nucleotides align to TRBD1. Germline CDR1 and CDR2: SGHNT and YYREEE (reference sequence). Germline trimming cut 9 bases from V and 6 bases from J; bases unmatched to any gene: 11. The CDR3 consists of 15 residues. The CDR3 DNA reads as TGTGCCAACTCTTGGGGGACAGGGGGTGCCAATGAGCAGTTCTTC. This encodes CANSWGTGGANEQFF. Full variable domain (rest looked up from reference TRBV5-4 and TRBJ2-1): ETGVTQSPTHLIKTRGQQVTLRCSSQSGHNTVSWYQQALGQGPQFIFQYYREEENGRGNFPPRFSGLQFPNYSSELNVNALELDDSALYLCANSWGTGGANEQFFGPGTRLTVL.

V usage is TRBV5-6 and J usage is TRBJ2-5; a possible D gene is TRBD2 (6 bases). The CDR3 has 15 amino acids. The germline V and J ends were trimmed by 4 bases and 9 bases, with 22 bases remaining between them. The germline V gene encodes CDR1 SGHDT and CDR2 YYEEEE. The CDR3 loop reads CASSPEPTGGAAQYF. CDR3 nucleotide sequence: TGTGCCAGCAGCCCGGAGCCGACCGGGGGAGCGGCCCAGTACTTC.

This chain connects TRBV19 to TRBJ2-3; D not resolved. V lost 5 bases and J lost 0, with 24 bases in between. The CDR3 is 19 amino acids. CDR1 and CDR2 (germline): LNHDA, SQIVND (reference sequence). The CDR3 DNA sequence: TGTGCCAGTAGTCCTTCGTTCTTCCTTCCTGAGGCTAGCACAGATACGCAGTATTTT. Amino acids: CASSPSFFLPEASTDTQYF.

The J gene is TRBJ2-2, the V gene TRBV19; possible D gene TRBD2, 6 bases. CDR3 length equals 15 residues. The germline CDR1 and CDR2 sequences are LNHDA and SQIVND (reference sequence). V was trimmed by 7 bases and J by 1 base, leaving 13 bases between them. The CDR3 is CASITRGGNTGELFF. In DNA, the CDR3 is TGTGCCAGTATCACAAGGGGAGGGAACACCGGGGAGCTGTTTTTT.

As to this clone: Different DNA sequences within this sample yield the same CDR3. The V call is TRBV7-9, the J call TRBJ2-5; D uncertain. The germline CDR1 and CDR2 sequences are SEHNR and FQNEAQ (reference sequence). The V end was cut by 1 base, the J end by 5 bases, with 14 bases between. The CDR3 has 15 amino acids. CDR3 loop: CASSLGTGPQETQYF. The CDR3 DNA reads as TGTGCCAGCAGCTTAGGTACGGGCCCCCAGGAGACCCAGTACTTC. Drawing the rest from reference TRBV7-9 and TRBJ2-5, the complete variable domain is DTGVSQNPRHKITKRGQNVTFRCDPISEHNRLYWYRQTLGQGPEFLTYFQNEAQLEKSRLLSDRFSAERPKGSFSTLEIQRTEQGDSAMYLCASSLGTGPQETQYFGPGTRLLVL.